Shown below are 7 T cell receptor beta chains from a single sample sequenced in a study of blood T cell repertoires in COVID-19. This table comes from immunoSEQ multiplex PCR, and its TCRdb copy is limited to in-frame clones, with some not included. The sample lists approximately 300,000 clones, about nine tenths seen once, with 6.5% to 8% in the top ten. The sequencing input was peripheral blood. The receptors stem from a woman aged 30 to 39 with COVID-19, enrolled during active disease.

The genes are TRBV6-1 and TRBJ2-7, with TRBD2 as a possible D gene (6 bases). The CDR3 runs 14 residues. V was cut by 1 base and J by 4 bases, with 11 bases left in between. CDR1 MNHNS and CDR2 SASEGT come from the germline V gene. CDR3 nucleotides: TGTGCCAGCAGTGAAGGACTAGTGGGGTACGAGCAGTACTTC. Residues: CASSEGLVGYEQYF.

V is TRBV14 and J is TRBJ2-7; tentatively, D is TRBD2 (6 bases). The CDR3 runs to 12 residues. CDR1 is SGHDN, CDR2 FVKESK, per germline. V lost 1 base to trimming and J lost 12 bases, with 13 bases between them. The CDR3 region has the DNA TGTGCCAGCAGCCAAGCATGGAGGGAGGTGTACTTC. Translation gives CASSQAWREVYF.

V usage is TRBV6-6 and J usage is TRBJ2-1; TRBD1 matches 7 bases. In germline, CDR1 is MNHNY, CDR2 SVGAGI (reference sequence). J gave up 0 bases and V 6 bases, and 5 bases lay outside the gene matches. There are 15 residues in the CDR3. The chain's CDR3 is CASSPQGSSYNEQFF. The CDR3 DNA is TGTGCCAGCAGCCCACAGGGGTCCTCCTACAATGAGCAGTTCTTC.

This rearrangement joins TRBV24-1 to TRBJ2-3; 14 bases line up with TRBD2. The CDR3 is 19 amino acids. Germline assignment: CDR1 KGHDR and CDR2 SFDVKD. J lost 4 bases, V lost 3 bases, and 11 bases had no gene match. The CDR3 nucleotides are TGTGCCACCAGTGATCTACCCGGGACTAGCGGGAGTACGGCAGATACGCAGTATTTT. Protein sequence: CATSDLPGTSGSTADTQYF.

The chain has TRBV24-1 and TRBJ1-2, with D hard to call. With 5 bases removed from V and 3 bases from J, the gap between germline ends came to 12 bases. The germline V gene has CDR1 KGHDR and CDR2 SFDVKD. This CDR3 region has 14 residues. The CDR3 reads CATSALNRDYGYTF. The DNA of the CDR3 is TGTGCCACCAGTGCCCTGAATCGGGACTATGGCTACACCTTC.

The CDR3 DNA reads as TGTGCCAGCAGCCAAGTACTAGCGGATTGGGCAGAGACCCAGTACTTC. Its translation is CASSQVLADWAETQYF. V is TRBV3-1 (or the pseudogene TRBV3-2) and J is TRBJ2-5, with TRBD2 matching 8 bases. The CDR3 totals 16 residues. CDR1 is LGHDT and CDR2 is YNNKEL in the germline V gene (reference sequence). V dropped 1 base and J dropped 4; count of bases not matched to a gene: 8.

This chain connects TRBV28 to TRBJ2-7; 9 bases are shared with TRBD2. Germline assignment: CDR1 MDHEN and CDR2 SYDVKM. The CDR3 extends over 15 amino acids. Trimming at V came to 6 bases and at J to 0 bases, leaving 6 bases not matched to a gene. The CDR3 loop is CASSRLADSSYEQYF. Written as DNA, the CDR3 is TGTGCCAGCAGCCGACTAGCGGATAGCTCCTACGAGCAGTACTTC.